This T cell receptor (beta chain) derives from a study of Graves' ophthalmopathy and Graves' hyperthyroidism. The study's findings and limits: The model's prediction of ophthalmopathy progression had 65% to 71% sensitivity and less than 75% specificity.

This clonotype was seen at least ten times. The antigen is unknown. Ophthalmopathy cases showed moderate-to-severe activity, scoring CAS ≥3 and NOSPECS ≥4, with duration under 3 months. Other autoimmune disease, uncontrolled infection, pregnancy and lactation led to exclusion. RNA transcripts provided the template for amplifying TCR beta CDR3 regions. A first-round RT-PCR used HTBI primers, followed by a second-round multiplex PCR. In TCRdb, the multiplex PCR reads were re-called with MiXCR into one record per CDR3 protein. The profile shows 150,000 to 200,000 distinct CDR3 sequences, over 35% of them singletons. This clonotype was obtained from a middle-aged woman with Graves' ophthalmopathy. The sequenced sample consisted of peripheral blood.

The CDR3 nucleotides read TGCGCCAGCAGCCAGGGACAGGAAGCTTTCTTT. Protein: CASSQGQEAFF. V and J are TRBV4-1 and TRBJ1-1, with 7 bases that match TRBD1. There are 11 residues in the CDR3. The germline gives CDR1 MGHRA, CDR2 YSYEKL. The V segment lost 3 bases and the J segment 8 bases; nucleotides outside the gene matches: 0.